Below, one TCR beta chain is given with its context. Under the authors' procedure: Estimated nucleated cell counts came from reference gene primer amplification. The protocol was immunoSEQ multiplex PCR, while the TCRdb copy is restricted to in-frame clones and leaves out a portion. That table furnishes V, J and clone size, whereas the DNA furnished D and trimming. The repertoire includes 90,000 or so clones, 70% to 85% of them detected once, and just under 25% sits in the top ten. This sample is part of a study of blood T cell repertoires in COVID-19. At the level of the study: Sites in the United States, Italy and Spain provided acute and convalescent COVID-19 samples. Sample material is recorded as cDNA or gDNA derived from T cells, B-cell-depleted T cells, or PBMCs.

The TCR comes from a man between 60 and 70 years old with acute or convalescent COVID-19. The sequenced sample consisted of peripheral blood.

The CDR3 DNA follows: TGTGCCAGCAGCCCCGGGACAGGGGTATACGAGCAGTACTTC. It is translated as CASSPGTGVYEQYF. V and J are TRBV3-1 (or the pseudogene TRBV3-2) and TRBJ2-7; 10 nucleotides agree with TRBD1. Germline V gene data show CDR1 as LGHDT and CDR2 as YNNKEL (reference sequence). Trimming removed 4 bases from V and 4 bases from J; junction bases left unmatched: 4. This CDR3 is built from 14 residues.